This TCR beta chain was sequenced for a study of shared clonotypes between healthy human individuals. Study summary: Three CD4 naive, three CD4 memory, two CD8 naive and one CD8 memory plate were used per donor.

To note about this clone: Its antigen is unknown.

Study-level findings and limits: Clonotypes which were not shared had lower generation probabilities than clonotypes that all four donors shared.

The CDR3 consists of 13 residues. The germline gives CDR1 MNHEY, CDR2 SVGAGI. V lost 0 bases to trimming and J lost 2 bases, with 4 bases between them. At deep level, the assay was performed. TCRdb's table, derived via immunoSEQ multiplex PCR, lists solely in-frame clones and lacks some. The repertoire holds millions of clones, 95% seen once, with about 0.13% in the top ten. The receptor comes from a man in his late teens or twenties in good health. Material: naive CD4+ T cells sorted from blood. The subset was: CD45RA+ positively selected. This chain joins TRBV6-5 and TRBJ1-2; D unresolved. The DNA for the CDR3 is TGTGCCAGCAGTTACTCGCTGAACTATGGCTACACCTTC. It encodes CASSYSLNYGYTF.